What follows describes a single T cell receptor beta chain. In germline, CDR1 is SGHAT, CDR2 FQNNGV. CDR3 length: 14 amino acids. Deletions cut 4 bases from V and 0 bases from J, with 10 bases between. Cells sorted as Tregs were CD4+, CD25+ and CD127-/low. Constant-region reverse primers amplified full-length variable regions, followed by semi-nested Nested Universal Primer A PCR. TCRdb processed the 5' RACE reads anew with MiXCR; each CDR3 protein has one entry. The sample has 55,000 or so distinct CDR3 sequences; less than 25% are singletons. The material sequenced was tumor-infiltrating Tregs sorted from the breast tumor. The gene calls are TRBV11-2 and TRBJ2-7, with D possibly TRBD1 on 5 matching bases. The origin of this receptor is a female donor with breast cancer. The CDR3 region has the DNA TGTGCCAGCAGCTCAGGGATTAGCTCCTACGAGCAGTACTTC. Its protein product is CASSSGISSYEQYF.